The T cell receptor beta chain described here comes from a study of blood T cell repertoires in COVID-19. Study in general: COVID-19 samples collected from the United States, Italy and Spain covered acute and convalescent phases. The cDNA or gDNA used as material had been derived from T cells, B-cell-depleted T cells, or PBMCs.

CDR3 length: 16 amino acids. V was shortened by 6 bases and J by 0 bases, with 16 bases between the two germline ends. Germline V gene lookup returns CDR1 SEHNR and CDR2 FQNEAQ (reference sequence). TCRdb's table, derived via immunoSEQ multiplex PCR, lists solely in-frame clones and lacks some. This table has under 150,000 clones, about 91% appearing once. The chain couples TRBV7-9 to TRBJ2-3, with D unclear. Sequences were obtained from peripheral blood. This TCR came from a human donor in a cohort sampled during active COVID-19. The CDR3 sequence: CASRRAASASTDTQYF. Here the CDR3 DNA reads TGTGCCAGCAGGCGCGCGGCGTCTGCTAGCACAGATACGCAGTATTTT. Complete variable domain (other parts from reference TRBV7-9 and TRBJ2-3): DTGVSQNPRHKITKRGQNVTFRCDPISEHNRLYWYRQTLGQGPEFLTYFQNEAQLEKSRLLSDRFSAERPKGSFSTLEIQRTEQGDSAMYLCASRRAASASTDTQYFGPGTRLTVL.